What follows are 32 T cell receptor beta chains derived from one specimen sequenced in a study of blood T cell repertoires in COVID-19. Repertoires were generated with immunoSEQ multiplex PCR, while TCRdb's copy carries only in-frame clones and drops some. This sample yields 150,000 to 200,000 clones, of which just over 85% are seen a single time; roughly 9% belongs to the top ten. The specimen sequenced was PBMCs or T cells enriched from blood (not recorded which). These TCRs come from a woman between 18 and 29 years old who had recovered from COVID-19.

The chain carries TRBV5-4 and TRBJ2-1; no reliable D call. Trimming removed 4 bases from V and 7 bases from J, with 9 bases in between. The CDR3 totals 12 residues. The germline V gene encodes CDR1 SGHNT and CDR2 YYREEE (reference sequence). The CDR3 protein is CASSLNGNEQFF. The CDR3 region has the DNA TGTGCCAGCAGCCTAAATGGTAATGAGCAGTTCTTC. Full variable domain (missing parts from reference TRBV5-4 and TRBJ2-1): ETGVTQSPTHLIKTRGQQVTLRCSSQSGHNTVSWYQQALGQGPQFIFQYYREEENGRGNFPPRFSGLQFPNYSSELNVNALELDDSALYLCASSLNGNEQFFGPGTRLTVL.

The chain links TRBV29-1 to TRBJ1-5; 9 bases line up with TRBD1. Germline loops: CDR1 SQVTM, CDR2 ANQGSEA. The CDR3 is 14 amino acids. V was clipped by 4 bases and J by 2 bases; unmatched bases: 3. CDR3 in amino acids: CSVATGGGNQPQHF. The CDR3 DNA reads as TGCAGCGTTGCCACAGGGGGCGGCAATCAGCCCCAGCATTTT.

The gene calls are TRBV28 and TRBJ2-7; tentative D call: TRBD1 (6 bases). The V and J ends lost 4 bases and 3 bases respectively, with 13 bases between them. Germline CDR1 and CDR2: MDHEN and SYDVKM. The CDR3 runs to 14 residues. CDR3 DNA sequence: TGTGCCAGCAGTTCCACTACAGGGTACTACGAGCAGTACTTC. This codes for CASSSTTGYYEQYF.

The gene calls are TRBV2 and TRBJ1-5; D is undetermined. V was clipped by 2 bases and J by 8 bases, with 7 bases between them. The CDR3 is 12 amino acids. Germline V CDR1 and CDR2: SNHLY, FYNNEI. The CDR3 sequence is CASSESPEPQHF. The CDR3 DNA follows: TGTGCCAGCAGTGAATCCCCGGAGCCCCAGCATTTT.

CDR3 protein: CASSKTSAAVTDTQYF. Written as DNA, the CDR3 is TGTGCCAGCAGCAAAACTAGCGCTGCTGTCACAGATACGCAGTATTTT. The chain has TRBV7-6 and TRBJ2-3, with 7 bases aligning to TRBD2. This CDR3 region has 16 residues. Trimming at V came to 5 bases and at J to 2 bases, leaving 10 bases not matched to a gene. Germline V gives CDR1 SGHVS, CDR2 FNYEAQ.

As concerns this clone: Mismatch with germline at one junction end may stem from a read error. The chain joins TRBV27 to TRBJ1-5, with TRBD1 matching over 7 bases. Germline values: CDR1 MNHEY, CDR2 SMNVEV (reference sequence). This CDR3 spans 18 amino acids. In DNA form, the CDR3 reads TGTGCCAGCAGTTTCCTCGGGACAGACGGCGTTAGCTATCAGCCCCAGCATTTT. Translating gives CASSFLGTDGVSYQPQHF.

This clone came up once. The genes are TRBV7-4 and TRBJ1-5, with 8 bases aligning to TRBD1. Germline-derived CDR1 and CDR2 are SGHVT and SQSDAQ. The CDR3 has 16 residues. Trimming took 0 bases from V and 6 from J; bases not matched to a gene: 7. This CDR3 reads CASSLALQGATQPQHF. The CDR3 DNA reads TGTGCCAGCAGCTTAGCGCTCCAGGGGGCTACTCAGCCCCAGCATTTT. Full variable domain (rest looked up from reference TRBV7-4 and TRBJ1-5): GAGVSQSPRYKVAKRGRDVALRCDSISGHVTLYWYRQTLGQGSEVLTYSQSDAQRDKSGRPSGRFSAERPERSVSTLKIQRTEQGDSAVYLCASSLALQGATQPQHFGDGTRLSIL.

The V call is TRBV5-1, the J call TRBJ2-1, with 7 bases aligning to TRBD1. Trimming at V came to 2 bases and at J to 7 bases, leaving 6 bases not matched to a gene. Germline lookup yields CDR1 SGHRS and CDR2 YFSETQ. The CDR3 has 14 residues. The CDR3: CASSFGTVANEQFF. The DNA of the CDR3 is TGCGCCAGCAGCTTCGGGACAGTAGCTAATGAGCAGTTCTTC.

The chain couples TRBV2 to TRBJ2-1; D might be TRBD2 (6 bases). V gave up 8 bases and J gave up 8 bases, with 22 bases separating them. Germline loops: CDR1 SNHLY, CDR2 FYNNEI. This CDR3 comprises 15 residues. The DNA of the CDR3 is TGTGCCAGCGGGGGTATGGGGGAGGAGCACCATGAGCAGTTCTTC. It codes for CASGGMGEEHHEQFF.

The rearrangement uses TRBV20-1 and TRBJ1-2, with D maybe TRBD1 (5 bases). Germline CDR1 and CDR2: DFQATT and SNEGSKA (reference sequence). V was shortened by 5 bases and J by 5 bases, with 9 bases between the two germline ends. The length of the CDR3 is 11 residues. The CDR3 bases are TGCAGTGCTGTGACAGAGTATGGCTACACCTTC. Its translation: CSAVTEYGYTF.

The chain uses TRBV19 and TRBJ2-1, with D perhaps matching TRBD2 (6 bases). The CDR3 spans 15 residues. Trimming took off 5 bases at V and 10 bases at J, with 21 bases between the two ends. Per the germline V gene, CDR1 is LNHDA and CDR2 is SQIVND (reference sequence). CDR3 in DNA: TGTGCCAGTAGTTGGGGCCAGGGATCCAGCGGGGAGCAGTTCTTC. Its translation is CASSWGQGSSGEQFF.

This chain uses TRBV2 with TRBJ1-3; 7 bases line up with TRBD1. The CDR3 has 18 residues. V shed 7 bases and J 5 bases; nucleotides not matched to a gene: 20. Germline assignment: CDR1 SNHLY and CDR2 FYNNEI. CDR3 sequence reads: CASTARLTGIDVRNTIYF. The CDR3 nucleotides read TGTGCCAGCACCGCCCGGTTGACAGGGATAGATGTGAGAAACACCATATATTTT.

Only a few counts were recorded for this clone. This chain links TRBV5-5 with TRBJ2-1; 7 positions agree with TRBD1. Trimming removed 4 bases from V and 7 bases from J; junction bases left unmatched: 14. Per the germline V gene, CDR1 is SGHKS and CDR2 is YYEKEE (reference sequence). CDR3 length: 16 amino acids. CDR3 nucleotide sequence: TGTGCCAGCAGCCTAACATCGCGACAGGGTACGAATGAGCAGTTCTTC. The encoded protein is CASSLTSRQGTNEQFF.

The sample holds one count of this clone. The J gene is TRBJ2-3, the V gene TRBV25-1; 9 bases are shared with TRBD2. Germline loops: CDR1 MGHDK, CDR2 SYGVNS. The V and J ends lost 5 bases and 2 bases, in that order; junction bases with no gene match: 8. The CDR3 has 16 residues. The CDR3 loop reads CASSPIAGANTDTQYF. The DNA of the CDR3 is TGTGCCAGCAGTCCAATAGCGGGGGCAAACACAGATACGCAGTATTTT.

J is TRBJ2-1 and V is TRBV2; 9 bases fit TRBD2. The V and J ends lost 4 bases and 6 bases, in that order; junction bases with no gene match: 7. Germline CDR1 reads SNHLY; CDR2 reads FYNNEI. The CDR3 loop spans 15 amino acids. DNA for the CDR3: TGTGCCAGCAGTGCCAGCGGGGGGTCGCTCAATGAGCAGTTCTTC. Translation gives CASSASGGSLNEQFF.

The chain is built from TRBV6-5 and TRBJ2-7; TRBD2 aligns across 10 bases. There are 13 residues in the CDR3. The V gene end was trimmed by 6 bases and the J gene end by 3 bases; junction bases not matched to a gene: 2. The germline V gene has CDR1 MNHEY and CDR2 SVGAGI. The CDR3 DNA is TGTGCCAGCAGGCTAGCGGGGGTCTACGAGCAGTACTTC. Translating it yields CASRLAGVYEQYF.

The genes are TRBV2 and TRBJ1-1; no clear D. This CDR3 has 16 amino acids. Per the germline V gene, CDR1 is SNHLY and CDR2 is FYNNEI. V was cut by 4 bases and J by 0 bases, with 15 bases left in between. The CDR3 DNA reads TGTGCCAGCAGTGGGAAGAAGGGAGGACTGAACACTGAAGCTTTCTTT. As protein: CASSGKKGGLNTEAFF.

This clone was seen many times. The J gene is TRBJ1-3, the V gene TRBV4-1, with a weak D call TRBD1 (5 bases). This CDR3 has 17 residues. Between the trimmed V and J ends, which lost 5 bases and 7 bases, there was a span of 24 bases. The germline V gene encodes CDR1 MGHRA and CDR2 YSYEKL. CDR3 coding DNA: TGCGCCAGCAGCGAAATCAGGGACGGGGGAAGAGGGAACACCATATATTTT. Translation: CASSEIRDGGRGNTIYF.

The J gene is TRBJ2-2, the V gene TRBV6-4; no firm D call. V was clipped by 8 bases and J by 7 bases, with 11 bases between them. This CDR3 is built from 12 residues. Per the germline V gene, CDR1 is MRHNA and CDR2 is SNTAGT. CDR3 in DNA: TGTGCCAGCCGACCAACGGGCGGGGAGCTGTTTTTT. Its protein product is CASRPTGGELFF.

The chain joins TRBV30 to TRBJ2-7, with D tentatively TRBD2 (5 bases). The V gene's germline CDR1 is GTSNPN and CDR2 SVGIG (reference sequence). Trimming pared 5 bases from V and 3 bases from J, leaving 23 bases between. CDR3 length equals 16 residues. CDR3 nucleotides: TGTGCCTGGGGAGGCGCAATCGACGCCAACTACTACGAGCAGTACTTC. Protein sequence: CAWGGAIDANYYEQYF.

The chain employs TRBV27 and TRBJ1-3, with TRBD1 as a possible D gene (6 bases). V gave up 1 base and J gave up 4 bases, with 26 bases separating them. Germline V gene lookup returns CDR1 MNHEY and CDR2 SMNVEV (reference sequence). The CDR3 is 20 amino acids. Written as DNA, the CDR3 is TGTGCCAGCAGTTTATGGCCCCCGGCGGGGGCGGTGAGGGCAGGAAACACCATATATTTT. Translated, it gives CASSLWPPAGAVRAGNTIYF.

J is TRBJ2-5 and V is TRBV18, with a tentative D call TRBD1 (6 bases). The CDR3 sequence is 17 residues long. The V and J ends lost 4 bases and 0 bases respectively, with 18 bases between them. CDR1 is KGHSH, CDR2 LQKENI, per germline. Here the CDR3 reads CASSLFEAGADQETQYF. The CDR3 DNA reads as TGTGCCAGCTCACTGTTTGAGGCAGGGGCGGACCAAGAGACCCAGTACTTC.

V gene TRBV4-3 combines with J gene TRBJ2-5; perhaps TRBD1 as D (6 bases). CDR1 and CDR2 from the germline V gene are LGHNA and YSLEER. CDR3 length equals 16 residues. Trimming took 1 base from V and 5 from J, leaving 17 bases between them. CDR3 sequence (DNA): TGCGCCAGCAGCCAAGTTTGGCAGGGGACAAGCGAGACCCAGTACTTC. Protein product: CASSQVWQGTSETQYF.

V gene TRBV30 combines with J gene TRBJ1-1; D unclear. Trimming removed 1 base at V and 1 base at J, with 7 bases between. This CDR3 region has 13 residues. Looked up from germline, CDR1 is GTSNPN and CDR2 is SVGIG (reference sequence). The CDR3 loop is CAWSGLRNTEAFF. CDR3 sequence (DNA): TGTGCCTGGAGTGGACTGAGGAACACTGAAGCTTTCTTT.

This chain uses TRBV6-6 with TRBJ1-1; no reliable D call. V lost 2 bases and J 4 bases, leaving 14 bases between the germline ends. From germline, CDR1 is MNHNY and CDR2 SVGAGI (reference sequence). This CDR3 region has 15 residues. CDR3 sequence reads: CASSYTPAGGTEAFF. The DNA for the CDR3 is TGTGCCAGCAGTTACACCCCCGCAGGAGGCACTGAAGCTTTCTTT.

The CDR3 protein is CASSRGQETQYF. The CDR3 DNA follows: TGTGCCAGCAGCCGGGGGCAAGAGACCCAGTACTTC. This chain links TRBV9 with TRBJ2-5, with D perhaps TRBD2 (6 bases). Germline V gene sequence: CDR1 SGDLS, CDR2 YYNGEE. V was clipped by 4 bases and J by 2 bases, with 6 bases between them. The CDR3 has 12 residues.

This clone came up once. This CDR3 reads CASSLARLNYNSPLHF. The CDR3 coding sequence is TGTGCCAGCAGCTTAGCCCGACTGAACTATAATTCACCCCTCCACTTT. The chain employs TRBV7-2 and TRBJ1-6; D is uncertain. V lost 0 bases and J 3 bases, leaving 9 bases between the germline ends. This CDR3 contains 16 residues. Germline loops: CDR1 SGHTA, CDR2 FQGNSA. Full variable domain (outside the CDR3, taken from reference TRBV7-2 and TRBJ1-6): GAGVSQSPSNKVTEKGKDVELRCDPISGHTALYWYRQSLGQGLEFLIYFQGNSAPDKSGLPSDRFSAERTGGSVSTLTIQRTQQEDSAVYLCASSLARLNYNSPLHFGNGTRLTVT.

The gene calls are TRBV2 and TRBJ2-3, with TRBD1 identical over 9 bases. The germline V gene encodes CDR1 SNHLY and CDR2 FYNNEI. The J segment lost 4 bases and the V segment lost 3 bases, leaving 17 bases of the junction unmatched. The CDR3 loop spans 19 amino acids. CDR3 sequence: CASSDLMGTGTGYPDTQYF. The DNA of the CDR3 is TGTGCCAGCAGTGATTTGATGGGTACGGGGACAGGGTATCCAGATACGCAGTATTTT.

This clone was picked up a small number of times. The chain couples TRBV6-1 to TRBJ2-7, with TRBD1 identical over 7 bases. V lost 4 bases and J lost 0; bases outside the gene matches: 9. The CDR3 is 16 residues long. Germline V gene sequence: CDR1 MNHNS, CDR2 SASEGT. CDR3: CASSGTLGTVSYEQYF. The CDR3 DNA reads TGTGCCAGCAGTGGAACCCTCGGGACAGTCTCCTACGAGCAGTACTTC.

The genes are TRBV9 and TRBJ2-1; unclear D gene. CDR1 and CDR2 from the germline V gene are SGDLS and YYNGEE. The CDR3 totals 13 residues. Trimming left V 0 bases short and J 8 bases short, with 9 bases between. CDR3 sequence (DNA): TGTGCCAGCAGCGTAGGGCCCACCGATGAGCAGTTCTTC. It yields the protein CASSVGPTDEQFF.

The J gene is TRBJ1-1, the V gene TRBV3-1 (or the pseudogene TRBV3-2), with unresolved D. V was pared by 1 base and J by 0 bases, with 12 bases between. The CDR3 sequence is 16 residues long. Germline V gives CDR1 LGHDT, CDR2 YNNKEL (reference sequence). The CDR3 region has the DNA TGTGCCAGCAGCCAAGTTGGAGGGCCGTTGAACACTGAAGCTTTCTTT. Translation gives CASSQVGGPLNTEAFF.

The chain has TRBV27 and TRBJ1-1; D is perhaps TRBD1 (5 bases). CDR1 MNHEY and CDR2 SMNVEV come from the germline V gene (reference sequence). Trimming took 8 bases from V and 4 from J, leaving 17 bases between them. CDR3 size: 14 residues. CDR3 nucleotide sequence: TGTGCCAGCTCCTGGGGGGGTGGGGGCACTGAAGCTTTCTTT. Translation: CASSWGGGGTEAFF.